The present TCR beta chain was sequenced within a study of blood T cell repertoires in COVID-19. The CDR3 is 14 amino acids. Germline loops: CDR1 KGHSH, CDR2 LQKENI. The ends lost 6 bases at V and 12 bases at J; junction bases unmatched: 10. Profiling relied on immunoSEQ multiplex PCR, and the TCRdb table lists in-frame clones only, not all of them. Of some 60,000 clones listed, around 84% are singletons. This clonotype originated in a human donor with active COVID-19. The donor label of this sample is uncertain. The sequencing sample was made of peripheral blood. This chain joins TRBV18 and TRBJ1-6, with TRBD1 matching over 8 bases. CDR3 nucleotide sequence: TGTGCCAGCTCTCCGGGACAGGCGCCCCAACCCCTCCACTTT. Translation: CASSPGQAPQPLHF.